The entry below describes one TCR beta chain. Its antigen is currently not known. No much larger clone is present one base from it, and per-base qualities are unavailable. From its cysteine to its phenylalanine, the CDR3 spans 13 amino acids. The DNA shown is the 39-base CDR3, in frame from base 1. A distance of 3 bases separates the germline ends of V and J, which lose 3 bases and 0 bases respectively. According to the germline V gene (reference sequence), CDR1 reads MNHEY and CDR2 reads SMNVEV. These data originate in a study of blood T cell repertoires in COVID-19 (dated by TCRdb to 2019 to 2021). Regarding the study in general: Samples from collaborators originated in the United States, Italy and Spain and spanned both the acute and convalescent phases of COVID-19. The material from the prospective study consisted of cDNA or gDNA derived from T cells, B-cell-depleted T cells, or PBMCs. A freely available public database, intended as a resource for researchers studying the immune response to SARS-CoV-2, is where the repertoires were released. Deeply sampled blood TCRbeta repertoires from subjects exposed to, actively infected with, or recovered from COVID-19 were included in the dataset. The samples were drawn from two sources: the first 160 participants of the ongoing ImmuneRACE study, and 1,000 to 1,500 subjects contributed by 6 global collaborators. A de-identified subject ID, COVID-19 status, age in years and sex were almost always included in the sample metadata. Where available, HLA class I and class II types were taken from metadata supplied by the sample provider and were not determined by assay-based typing. Results the study describes overall, beyond this receptor: The amount of clinical and demographic metadata varied by source and participant and was provided uncurated.

TCRbeta CDR3 regions were amplified from genomic DNA by means of the immunoSEQ Assay, a bias-controlled multiplex PCR. The source study handled its data this way. Nucleated cell counts per sample were estimated from amplification of reference gene primers within the assay. To quantify the absolute abundance of each unique TCRbeta CDR3 rearrangement, sequence reads were collapsed and filtered. For each sample, productive Simpson clonality was calculated as the square root of Simpson's diversity index across productive rearrangements. Held by TCRdb, this immuneACCESS table contains in-frame sequences only and omits some clones. Under half of the omission traces to an unresolved V gene where checked; the cause of the rest is unknown. That table furnishes V, J and clone size, whereas the DNA furnished D and trimming. For this sample there are about 220,000 clones; approximately 80% appear just once. Around 13% of the sample comes from the top ten.

Whole blood was collected in K2EDTA tubes by collaborating institutions according to the institutions' own protocols. For TCRbeta analysis, collaborators shipped samples in one of three forms: frozen whole blood, isolated PBMCs, or DNA extracted from either of those sample types. Sequenced sample: peripheral blood. Rearrangement joined TRBV27 to TRBJ1-5; the D gene remains uncertain. The TCR sequence derives from a human donor in a cohort sampled during active COVID-19. This receptor has the CDR3 CASSFSSNQPQHF. The DNA is as follows: TGTGCCAGCAGTTTTAGTAGCAATCAGCCCCAGCATTTT.